This T cell receptor beta chain came from a study of shared clonotypes between healthy human individuals (dated by TCRdb to 2019 to 2021). Regarding the study in general: A couple of women and a few men aged 18 to 49 years were included in the cohort. Per donor, three plates each were used for CD4 naive and CD4 memory, two for CD8 naive, and one for CD8 memory. The study deeply sequenced blood TCR repertoires of about 5 healthy adults to estimate repertoire size and the extent of clonotype sharing between individuals. Libraries were prepared and TCR repertoires were sequenced by different laboratories using diverse techniques, in order to increase sequencing depth and limit assay-specific biases. Each donor's leukapheresis produced roughly between roughly 0.9 and 9 billion PBMCs.

The donors were healthy, HIV-negative adults with no recently reported acute infections or vaccinations. Every donor was a Caucasian adult residing in Nashville, Tennessee, USA. CD4+ T cells were enriched by magnetic negative selection; naive cells were then positively selected on CD45RA, and the negative fraction formed the memory subset. Blood was obtained by leukapheresis, after which PBMCs were separated by Ficoll-Histopaque density gradient centrifugation and cryopreserved in liquid nitrogen vapor phase. Analytical flow cytometry was used to check the purity and quantity of every magnetically sorted T cell population. Each sorted fraction had its genomic DNA isolated and then quantified by UV absorbance on a Nanodrop 2000c. TCR CDR3 regions were amplified from genomic DNA by multiplex PCR using the deep immunoSEQ assay. Extracted genomic DNA from each cell subset was distributed evenly across all wells of several immunoSEQ 96-well plates, and each plate was treated as a replicate. For sorted subsets, around 0.2 ug of genomic DNA, equivalent to tens of thousands of T cell genomes, went into each replicate PCR. Purified libraries were measured with a Qubit 3.0 fluorometer, size-checked on a Bioanalyzer 2100, and measured again with the KAPA Library Quantification kit. Each immunoSEQ 96-well plate was sequenced on its own single-read 150-cycle Illumina NextSeq 550 flow cell. On the authors' methods: Because the immunoSEQ output held only junctional sequences and lacked quality scores, the filtering could not match the filtering applied to full-length reads. To assign V/J genes and CDR3, sequences were annotated against IMGT germline references using PyIR, a Python wrapper for IgBLAST v1.9. Any read was removed if the V/J assignment was weak (E-value above 1e-6), the CDR3 was missing, or the read contained stop codons, out-of-frame junctions, or ambiguous translated residues. V3J clonotypes were defined as sequences sharing the same inferred V gene, J gene, and CDR3 amino acid sequence. Percentage overlap between repertoires was computed as shared unique clonotypes divided by the size of the smaller repertoire. Three approaches were used to assess repertoire richness: RTK rarefaction, the Chao1 estimator, and Recon v2.1 estimates of unobserved clonotypes. For all TCRbeta clonotypes obtained by the gDNA method from a few donors, generation probabilities were computed with OLGA. TCRdb stores this immuneACCESS table with in-frame sequences only. Part of the clones is absent; in the studies checked, under half of the shortfall reflects unresolved V genes, and no reason is known for the rest. D and trimming come from the DNA, and the V and J calls and clone size come from that table. This sample is represented by 650,000 to 800,000 clones; around 70% of them were singletons. Of the sample, approximately 1.8% falls within the top ten clones.

The study at large found these results: Across a handful of donors, around 5.4% of naive CD4, roughly 3.8% of naive CD8, under 2.5% of memory CD4, and approximately 0.4% of memory CD8 clonotypes were shared. Even with the large sequencing depth, rarefaction of the sorted-subset datasets indicated that sequencing was incomplete. Compared with non-shared clonotypes, the clonotypes found in all four sorted-subset donors had higher generation probabilities. Larger estimated clonotype richness was generally found for naive subsets than for memory subsets. Pairwise subsampling indicated that sequencing depth was expected to affect the degree of clonotype sharing among donors. The small number of donors limited the genetic and exposure-history diversity represented. Sampling was restricted to blood, and TCR repertoires in tissues likely differ from the TCR repertoires found in blood.

Comments on this clone: No cognate antigen has been identified for it. The record has no base qualities; no much larger clone is one base away. The same CDR3 can be traced to other DNA sequences in this sample.

CDR1 and CDR2 are read off the germline V gene as KGHSH and LQKENI. The CDR3, cysteine through phenylalanine, is 13 amino acids long. The entry retains the CDR3 DNA only, 39 bases that are in frame from base 1. The germline V end is reduced by 3 bases and the J end by 7 bases; junction bases left unmatched: 5. What was sequenced was memory CD4+ T cells sorted from blood. The cell subset or site label corresponds to: CD45RA-negative fraction. The sequence derives from a young woman in good health. The rearrangement combines TRBV18 with TRBJ2-7; 8 nucleotides in the junction match TRBD1. The CDR3 corresponds to CASSPDRVREQYF. The nucleotide sequence reads TGTGCCAGCTCACCGGACAGGGTTCGGGAGCAGTACTTC.